The subject of this entry is one T cell receptor beta chain. No antigen is known for it. The CDR3 is made up of 14 amino acids. Germline CDR1 reads LGHNA; CDR2 reads YNFKEQ. The ends were cut back, 0 bases at V and 6 bases at J, with 10 bases in the middle. The table came from immunoSEQ multiplex PCR; TCRdb's copy has only in-frame clones and leaves some out. This table holds 40,000 to 60,000 clones, around 85% found once. This entry comes from a study of PD-1 blockade in mismatch repair-deficient tumors. Whole-study context: Patients had approximately 13 mismatch repair-deficient cancer types, all previously treated and progressing.

All patients were mismatch repair deficient, assessed by either PCR or immunohistochemistry. A few pembrolizumab responders had their TCRs sequenced. Overall study results and limits: After pembrolizumab, tumor-resident clones rose rapidly, then generally contracted before radiologic responses.

The source was peripheral blood, collected around 19 weeks after starting pembrolizumab. The chain recombines TRBV4-2 with TRBJ2-3; D remains unclear. The sequence came from an adult with mismatch repair-deficient cancer. The CDR3 spells CASSQDERRDTQYF. The CDR3 DNA follows: TGTGCCAGCAGCCAAGATGAAAGGCGGGATACGCAGTATTTT.